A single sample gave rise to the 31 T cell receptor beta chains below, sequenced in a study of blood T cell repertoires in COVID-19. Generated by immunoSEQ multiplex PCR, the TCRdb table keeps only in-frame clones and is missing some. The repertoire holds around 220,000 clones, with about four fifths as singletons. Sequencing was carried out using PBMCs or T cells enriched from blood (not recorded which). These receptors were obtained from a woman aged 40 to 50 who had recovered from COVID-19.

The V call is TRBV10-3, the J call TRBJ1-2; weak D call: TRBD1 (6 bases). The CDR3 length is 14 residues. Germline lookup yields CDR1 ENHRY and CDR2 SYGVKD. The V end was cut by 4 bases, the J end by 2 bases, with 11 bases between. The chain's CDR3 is CAISVKGQNYGYTF. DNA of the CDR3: TGTGCCATCAGTGTGAAGGGACAAAACTATGGCTACACCTTC.

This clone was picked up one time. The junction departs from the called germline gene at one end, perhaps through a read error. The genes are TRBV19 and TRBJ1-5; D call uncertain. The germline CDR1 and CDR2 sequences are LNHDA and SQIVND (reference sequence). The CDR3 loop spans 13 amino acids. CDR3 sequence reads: CASSIVSDQPQHF. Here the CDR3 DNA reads TGTGCCAGTAGTATAGTTAGCGATCAGCCCCAGCATTTT. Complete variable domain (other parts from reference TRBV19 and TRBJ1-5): DGGITQSPKYLFRKEGQNVTLSCEQNLNHDAMYWYRQDPGQGLRLIYYSQIVNDFQKGDIAEGYSVSREKKESFPLTVTSAQKNPTAFYLCASSIVSDQPQHFGDGTRLSIL.

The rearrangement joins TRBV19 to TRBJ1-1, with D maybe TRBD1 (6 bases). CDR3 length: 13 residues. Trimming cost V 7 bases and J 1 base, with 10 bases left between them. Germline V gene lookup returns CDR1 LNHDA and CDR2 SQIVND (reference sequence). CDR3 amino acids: CASTLTGNTEAFF. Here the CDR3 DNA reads TGTGCCAGTACCTTGACAGGGAACACTGAAGCTTTCTTT.

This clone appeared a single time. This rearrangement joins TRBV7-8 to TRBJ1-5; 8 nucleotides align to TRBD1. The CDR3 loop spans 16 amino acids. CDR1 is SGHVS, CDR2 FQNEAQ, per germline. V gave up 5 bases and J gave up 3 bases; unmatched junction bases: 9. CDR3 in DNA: TGTGCCAGCAGCACCACTCGGACAGGGACCAATCAGCCCCAGCATTTT. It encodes CASSTTRTGTNQPQHF.

CDR3 in amino acids: CASSLGGAGEDIQYF. CDR3 coding DNA: TGTGCCAGCAGCCTAGGGGGTGCGGGGGAGGACATTCAGTACTTC. This chain joins TRBV7-9 and TRBJ2-4, with D possibly being TRBD2 (7 bases). The CDR3 totals 15 residues. Trimming removed 5 bases at V and 8 bases at J, with 19 bases between. CDR1 is SEHNR and CDR2 is FQNEAQ in the germline V gene (reference sequence).

CDR3 protein: CASSNRDSQAFF. In nucleotides, the CDR3 is TGTGCCAGCAGTAACCGCGACAGTCAAGCTTTCTTT. The genes are TRBV6-5 and TRBJ1-1, with a weak D call TRBD1 (5 bases). Germline V gene sequence: CDR1 MNHEY, CDR2 SVGAGI. Trimming took 5 bases from V and 9 from J, leaving 13 bases between them. The length of the CDR3 is 12 residues.

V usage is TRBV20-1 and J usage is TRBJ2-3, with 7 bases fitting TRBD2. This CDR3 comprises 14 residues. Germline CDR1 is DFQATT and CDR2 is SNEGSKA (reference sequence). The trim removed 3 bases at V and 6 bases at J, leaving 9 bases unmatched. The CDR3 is CSASMAGERDTQYF. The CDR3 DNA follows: TGCAGTGCTAGTATGGCGGGAGAGAGGGATACGCAGTATTTT.

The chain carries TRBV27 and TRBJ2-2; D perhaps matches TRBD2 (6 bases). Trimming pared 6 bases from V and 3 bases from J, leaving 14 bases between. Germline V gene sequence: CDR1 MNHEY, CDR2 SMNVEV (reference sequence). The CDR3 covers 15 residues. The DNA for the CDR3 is TGTGCCAGCAGCCCCGGCGGGATTTACACCGGGGAGCTGTTTTTT. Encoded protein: CASSPGGIYTGELFF.

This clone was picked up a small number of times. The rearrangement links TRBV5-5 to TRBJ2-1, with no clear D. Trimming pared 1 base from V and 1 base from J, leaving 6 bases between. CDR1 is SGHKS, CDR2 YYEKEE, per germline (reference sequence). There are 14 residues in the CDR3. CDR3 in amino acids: CASSLLVSYNEQFF. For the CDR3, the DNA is TGTGCCAGCAGCTTGCTAGTATCCTACAATGAGCAGTTCTTC.

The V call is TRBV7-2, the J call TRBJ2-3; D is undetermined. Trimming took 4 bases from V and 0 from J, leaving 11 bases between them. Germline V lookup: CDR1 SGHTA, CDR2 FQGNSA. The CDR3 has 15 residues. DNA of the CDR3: TGTGCCAGCAGCTCCCCCCAGACTAGCACAGATACGCAGTATTTT. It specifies CASSSPQTSTDTQYF.

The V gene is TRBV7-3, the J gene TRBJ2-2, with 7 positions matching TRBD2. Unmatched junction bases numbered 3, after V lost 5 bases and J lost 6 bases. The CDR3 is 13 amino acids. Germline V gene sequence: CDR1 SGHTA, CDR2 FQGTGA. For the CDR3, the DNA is TGTGCCAGCAGCACGGGACTACCCGGGGAGCTGTTTTTT. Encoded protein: CASSTGLPGELFF. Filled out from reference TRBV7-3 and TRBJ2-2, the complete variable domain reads GAGVSQTPSNKVTEKGKYVELRCDPISGHTALYWYRQSLGQGPEFLIYFQGTGAADDSGLPNDRFFAVRPEGSVSTLKIQRTERGDSAVYLCASSTGLPGELFFGEGSRLTVL.

In nucleotides, the CDR3 is TGCGCCAGCAAAGGCGGGAGACGCACAGATACGCAGTATTTT. It codes for CASKGGRRTDTQYF. V gene TRBV5-1 combines with J gene TRBJ2-3, with 7 nucleotides matching TRBD2. J lost 1 base, V lost 6 bases, and 5 bases had no gene match. The CDR3 is made up of 14 amino acids. Germline-derived CDR1 and CDR2 are SGHRS and YFSETQ.

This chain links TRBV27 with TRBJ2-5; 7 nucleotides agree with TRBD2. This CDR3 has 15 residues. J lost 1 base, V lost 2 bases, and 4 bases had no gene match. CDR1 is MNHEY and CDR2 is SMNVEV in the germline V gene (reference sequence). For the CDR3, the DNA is TGTGCCAGCAGTTTAGGAGCGGGATTCCAAGAGACCCAGTACTTC. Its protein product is CASSLGAGFQETQYF.

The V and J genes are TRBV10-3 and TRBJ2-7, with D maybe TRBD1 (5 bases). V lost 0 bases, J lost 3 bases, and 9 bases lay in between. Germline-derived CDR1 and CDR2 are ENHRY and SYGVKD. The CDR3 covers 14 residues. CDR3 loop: CAISESGHRYEQYV. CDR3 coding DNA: TGTGCCATCAGTGAGTCCGGACACCGCTACGAGCAGTACGTC.

CDR3 sequence (DNA): TGTGCCATCAAAGCCGGACTAGCGGATTACGAGCAGTACGTC. Its protein is CAIKAGLADYEQYV. The chain combines TRBV10-3 with TRBJ2-7; 10 nucleotides align to TRBD2. The germline gives CDR1 ENHRY, CDR2 SYGVKD. This CDR3 region has 14 residues. J was trimmed by 4 bases and V by 7 bases; bases with no gene match: 7.

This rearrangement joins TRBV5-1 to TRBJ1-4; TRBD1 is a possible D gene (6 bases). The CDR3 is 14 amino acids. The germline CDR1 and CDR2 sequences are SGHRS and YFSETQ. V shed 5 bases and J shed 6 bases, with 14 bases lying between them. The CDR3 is CASRIAKGDEKLFF. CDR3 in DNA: TGCGCCAGCAGAATTGCCAAGGGGGATGAAAAACTGTTTTTT.

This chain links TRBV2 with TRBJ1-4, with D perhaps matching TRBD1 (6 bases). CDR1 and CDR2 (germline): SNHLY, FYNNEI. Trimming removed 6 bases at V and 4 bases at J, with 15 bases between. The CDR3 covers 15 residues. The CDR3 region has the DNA TGTGCCAGCAGCCTCCAAGGGGGGGTTAATGAAAAACTGTTTTTT. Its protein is CASSLQGGVNEKLFF.

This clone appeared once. The CDR3 sequence is CASSLWEGRAEAFF. The DNA of the CDR3 is TGTGCCAGCAGCTTATGGGAGGGGAGGGCTGAAGCTTTCTTT. The V call is TRBV11-3, the J call TRBJ1-1, with D perhaps TRBD1 (5 bases). This CDR3 is built from 14 residues. CDR1 SGHNT and CDR2 YENEEA come from the germline V gene. V lost 2 bases and J lost 6, with 13 bases in between.

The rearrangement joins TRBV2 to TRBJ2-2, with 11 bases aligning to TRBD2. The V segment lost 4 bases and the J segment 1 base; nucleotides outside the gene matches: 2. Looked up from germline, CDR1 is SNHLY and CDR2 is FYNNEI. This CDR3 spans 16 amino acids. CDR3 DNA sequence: TGTGCCAGCAGTGGTACTAGCGGGAGGAACACCGGGGAGCTGTTTTTT. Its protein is CASSGTSGRNTGELFF.

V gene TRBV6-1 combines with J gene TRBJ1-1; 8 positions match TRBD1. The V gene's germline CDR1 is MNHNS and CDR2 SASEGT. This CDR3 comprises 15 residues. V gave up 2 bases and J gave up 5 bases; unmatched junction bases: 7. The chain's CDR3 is CASSERPGGHTEAFF. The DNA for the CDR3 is TGTGCCAGCAGTGAACGTCCAGGGGGCCATACTGAAGCTTTCTTT.

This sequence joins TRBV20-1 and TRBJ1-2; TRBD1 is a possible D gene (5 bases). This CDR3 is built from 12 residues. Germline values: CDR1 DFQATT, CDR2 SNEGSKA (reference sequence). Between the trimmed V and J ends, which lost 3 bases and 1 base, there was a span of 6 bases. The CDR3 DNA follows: TGCAGTGCTAGTGGACATAACTATGGCTACACCTTC. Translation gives CSASGHNYGYTF.

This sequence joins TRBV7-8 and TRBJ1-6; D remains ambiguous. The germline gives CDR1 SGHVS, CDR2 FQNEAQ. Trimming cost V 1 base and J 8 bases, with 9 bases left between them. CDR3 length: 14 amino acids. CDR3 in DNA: TGTGCCAGCAGCTTAGAAGCCCGCCATTCACCCCTCCACTTT. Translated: CASSLEARHSPLHF.

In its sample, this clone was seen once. The CDR3: CASIPTGGSYGYTF. In nucleotides, the CDR3 is TGTGCCAGCATTCCGACAGGGGGTTCCTATGGCTACACCTTC. The chain has TRBV6-5 and TRBJ1-2; TRBD1 agrees at 9 bases. This CDR3 region has 14 residues. From germline, CDR1 is MNHEY and CDR2 SVGAGI. V shed 7 bases and J 4 bases; nucleotides not matched to a gene: 7.

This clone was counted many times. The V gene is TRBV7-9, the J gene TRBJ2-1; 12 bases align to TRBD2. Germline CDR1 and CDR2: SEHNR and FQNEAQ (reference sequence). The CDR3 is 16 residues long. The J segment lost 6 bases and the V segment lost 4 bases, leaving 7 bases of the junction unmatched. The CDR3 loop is CASSSGGGLAGNEQFF. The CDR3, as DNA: TGTGCCAGCAGCTCGGGCGGGGGACTAGCGGGCAATGAGCAGTTCTTC. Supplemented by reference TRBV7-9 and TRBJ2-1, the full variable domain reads DTGVSQNPRHKITKRGQNVTFRCDPISEHNRLYWYRQTLGQGPEFLTYFQNEAQLEKSRLLSDRFSAERPKGSFSTLEIQRTEQGDSAMYLCASSSGGGLAGNEQFFGPGTRLTVL.

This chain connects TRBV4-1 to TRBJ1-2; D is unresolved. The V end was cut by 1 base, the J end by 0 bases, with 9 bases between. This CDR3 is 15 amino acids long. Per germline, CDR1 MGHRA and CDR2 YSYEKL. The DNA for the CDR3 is TGCGCCAGCAGCCAAGTGTTCCTAACTAACTATGGCTACACCTTC. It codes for CASSQVFLTNYGYTF.

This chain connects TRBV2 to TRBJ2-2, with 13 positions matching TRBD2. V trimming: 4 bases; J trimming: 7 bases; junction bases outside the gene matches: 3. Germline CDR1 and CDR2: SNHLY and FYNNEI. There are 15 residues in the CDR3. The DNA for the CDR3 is TGTGCCAGCAGTGGGACTAGCGGGAGTGGCGGGGAGCTGTTTTTT. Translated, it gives CASSGTSGSGGELFF.

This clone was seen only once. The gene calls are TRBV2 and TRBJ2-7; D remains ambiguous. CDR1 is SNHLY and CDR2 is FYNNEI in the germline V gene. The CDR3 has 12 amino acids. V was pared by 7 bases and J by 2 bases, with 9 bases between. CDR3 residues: CASKAATYEQYV. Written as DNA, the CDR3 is TGTGCCAGCAAGGCGGCGACCTACGAGCAGTACGTC.

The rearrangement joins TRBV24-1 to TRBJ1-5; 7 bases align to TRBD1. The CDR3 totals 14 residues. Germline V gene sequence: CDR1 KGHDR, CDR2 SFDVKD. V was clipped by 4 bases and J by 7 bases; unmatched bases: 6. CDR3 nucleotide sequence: TGTGCCACCAGTGAGGCGACAGGGAACCAGCCCCAGCATTTT. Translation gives CATSEATGNQPQHF.

CDR3 loop: CASSSDRPSSGNTIYF. CDR3 DNA: TGCGCCAGCAGTTCGGACAGGCCGAGCTCTGGAAACACCATATATTTT. This chain uses TRBV10-1 with TRBJ1-3, with 7 bases lining up with TRBD1. The J segment lost 0 bases and the V segment lost 5 bases, leaving 7 bases of the junction unmatched. Germline assignment: CDR1 WNHNN and CDR2 SYGVQD (reference sequence). The CDR3 is 16 residues long.

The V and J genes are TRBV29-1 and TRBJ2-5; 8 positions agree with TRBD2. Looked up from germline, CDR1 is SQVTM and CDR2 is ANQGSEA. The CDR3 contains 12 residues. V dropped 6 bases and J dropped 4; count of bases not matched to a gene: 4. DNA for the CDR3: TGCAGCGTGGCTCTAGCGGGAGAGACCCAGTACTTC. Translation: CSVALAGETQYF.

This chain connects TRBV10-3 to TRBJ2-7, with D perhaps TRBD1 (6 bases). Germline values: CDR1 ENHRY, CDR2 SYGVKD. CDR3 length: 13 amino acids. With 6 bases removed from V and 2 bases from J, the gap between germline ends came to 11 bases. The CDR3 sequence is CAIRGTPTYEQYF. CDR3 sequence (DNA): TGTGCCATCAGAGGGACACCAACCTACGAGCAGTACTTC.